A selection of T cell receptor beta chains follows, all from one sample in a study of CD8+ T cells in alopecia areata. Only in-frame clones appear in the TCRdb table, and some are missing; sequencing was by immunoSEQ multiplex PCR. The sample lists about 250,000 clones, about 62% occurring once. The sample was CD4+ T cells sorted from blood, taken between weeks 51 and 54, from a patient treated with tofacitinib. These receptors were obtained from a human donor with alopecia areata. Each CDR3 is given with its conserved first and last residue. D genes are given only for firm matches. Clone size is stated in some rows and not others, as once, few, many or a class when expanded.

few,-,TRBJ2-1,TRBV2,CASSPGGGRIYNEQFF,TGTGCCAGCAGCCCTGGGGGGGGGCGCATCTACAATGAGCAGTTCTTC
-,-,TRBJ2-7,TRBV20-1,CSATPGDEQYF,TGCAGTGCTACCCCTGGGGATGAGCAGTACTTC
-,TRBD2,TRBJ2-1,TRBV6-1,CASSDGRGLAYNEQFF,TGTGCCAGCAGTGATGGGAGAGGACTAGCCTACAATGAGCAGTTCTTC
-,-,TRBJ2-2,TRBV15,CATSMTRGIGELFF,TGTGCCACCAGCATGACCAGGGGCATTGGGGAGCTGTTTTTT
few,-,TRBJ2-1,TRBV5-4,CASSLTGFDNEQFF,TGTGCCAGCAGCTTGACAGGATTTGACAATGAGCAGTTCTTC
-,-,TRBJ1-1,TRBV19,CASSIRGLNTEAFF,TGTGCCAGTAGTATTCGGGGGCTGAACACTGAAGCTTTCTTT
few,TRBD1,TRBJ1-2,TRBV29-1,CSVASQGAHGYTF,TGCAGCGTTGCTTCCCAGGGGGCGCATGGCTACACCTTC
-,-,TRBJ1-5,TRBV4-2,CASSQVEYSNQPQHF,TGTGCCAGCAGCCAAGTGGAATATAGCAATCAGCCCCAGCATTTT
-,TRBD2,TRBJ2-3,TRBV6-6,CASNHGTRRADTQYF,TGTGCCAGCAACCACGGGACTAGGCGTGCAGATACGCAGTATTTT
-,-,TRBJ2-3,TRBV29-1,CSVEGGTRGLTTDTQYF,TGCAGCGTTGAGGGGGGGACAAGGGGCCTGACCACAGATACGCAGTATTTT
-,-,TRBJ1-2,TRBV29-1,CSGMTENYGYTF,TGCAGCGGGATGACGGAAAACTATGGCTACACCTTC
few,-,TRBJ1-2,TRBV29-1,CSVGELNYGYTF,TGCAGCGTTGGTGAATTAAACTATGGCTACACCTTC
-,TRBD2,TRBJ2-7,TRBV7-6,CASSLVATSDEQYF,TGTGCCAGCAGCTTAGTCGCGACTAGCGACGAGCAGTACTTC
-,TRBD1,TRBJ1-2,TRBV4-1,CASSEIRQGGGYTF,TGCGCCAGCAGCGAGATCCGACAGGGGGGCGGCTACACCTTC
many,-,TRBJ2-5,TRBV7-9,CASSPRFQQETQYF,TGTGCCAGCAGCCCCCGGTTCCAGCAAGAGACCCAGTACTTC
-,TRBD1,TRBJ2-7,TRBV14,CASTPGTGLSEQYF,TGTGCCAGCACTCCGGGGACAGGGCTTAGCGAGCAGTACTTC
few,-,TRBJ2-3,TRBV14,CASSQEGETAGQDF,TGTGCCAGCAGCCAAGAAGGGGAGACGGCAGGCCAAGATTTT
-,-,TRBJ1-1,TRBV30,CAFQKNTEAFF,TGTGCCTTTCAAAAAAACACTGAAGCTTTCTTT
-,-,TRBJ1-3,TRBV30,CAWIFGSAGNTIYF,TGTGCCTGGATTTTTGGTTCGGCTGGAAACACCATATATTTT
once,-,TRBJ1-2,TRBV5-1,CASSLDGPRGYTF,TGCGCCAGCAGCTTGGACGGCCCCCGTGGCTACACCTTC
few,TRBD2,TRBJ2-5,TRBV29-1,CSVAKGGTQETQYF,TGCAGCGTCGCCAAGGGAGGGACCCAAGAGACCCAGTACTTC
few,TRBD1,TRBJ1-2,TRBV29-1,CSVVGTGRNYGYTF,TGCAGCGTTGTTGGGACAGGGCGAAACTATGGCTACACCTTC
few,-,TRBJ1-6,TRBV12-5,CASAQEGASPLHF,TGTGCTAGTGCACAAGAGGGTGCTTCACCCCTCCACTTT